What follows are 10 T cell receptor beta chains derived from one specimen sequenced in a study of control samples from healthy donors and cancer patients (dated by TCRdb to 2018 to 2021). Libraries were prepared through the immunoSEQ multiplex PCR assay. TCRdb holds this immuneACCESS table with in-frame rearrangements only. Some clones are missing; in checked studies, unresolved V genes explain under half, and the rest has no known cause. This sample has roughly 30,000 clones in its table, and nearly 90% of those were observed once. Jointly, the top ten make up 3% to 5% of the sample. The specimen sequenced was formalin-fixed, paraffin-embedded tissue. These receptor sequences come from a female donor with melanoma.

J is TRBJ2-1 and V is TRBV29-1; D gene unclear. CDR1 is SQVTM and CDR2 is ANQGSEA in the germline V gene. This CDR3 is built from 12 residues. Trimming pared 4 bases from V and 2 bases from J, leaving 6 bases between. The CDR3 loop reads CSVGWPYNEQFF. Here the CDR3 DNA reads TGCAGCGTTGGGTGGCCCTACAATGAGCAGTTCTTC.

The chain joins TRBV4-1 to TRBJ1-5; perhaps TRBD1 as D (5 bases). Germline values: CDR1 MGHRA, CDR2 YSYEKL. Trimming stripped 0 bases from V and 4 bases from J, with 13 bases between. The CDR3 totals 16 residues. The CDR3 reads CASSQDWFGGNQPQHF. Here the CDR3 DNA reads TGCGCCAGCAGCCAAGATTGGTTTGGGGGGAATCAGCCCCAGCATTTT.

J is TRBJ1-1 and V is TRBV9; D ambiguous. This CDR3 is 14 amino acids long. Germline lookup yields CDR1 SGDLS and CDR2 YYNGEE. V lost 0 bases and J lost 0, with 6 bases in between. CDR3 residues: CASSVEQLNTEAFF. The CDR3 DNA reads as TGTGCCAGCAGCGTAGAACAGTTGAACACTGAAGCTTTCTTT.

CDR3 nucleotides: TGTGCCAGCTCACCAACGGGGCCAGGTCGGGGGGATTACAATGAGCAGTTCTTC. It yields the protein CASSPTGPGRGDYNEQFF. The chain couples TRBV18 to TRBJ2-1; 7 bases line up with TRBD2. From germline, CDR1 is KGHSH and CDR2 LQKENI. V trimming: 2 bases; J trimming: 4 bases; junction bases outside the gene matches: 14. The CDR3 is 18 residues long.

The rearrangement links TRBV5-4 to TRBJ2-4; 8 bases agree with TRBD2. The CDR3 runs 15 residues. The trim removed 2 bases at V and 6 bases at J, leaving 7 bases unmatched. Germline V gene sequence: CDR1 SGHNT, CDR2 YYREEE (reference sequence). DNA of the CDR3: TGTGCCAGCAGCTTCGGGGGGGGCGCGGGAAACATTCAGTACTTC. This sequence encodes CASSFGGGAGNIQYF.

The rearrangement links TRBV18 to TRBJ2-6; 7 positions match TRBD1. The V gene end was trimmed by 4 bases and the J gene end by 0 bases; junction bases not matched to a gene: 6. Germline CDR1 is KGHSH and CDR2 is LQKENI. The CDR3 consists of 17 residues. The CDR3 reads CASSQRTGSSGANVLTF. Here the CDR3 DNA reads TGTGCCAGCTCACAAAGGACAGGTAGCTCTGGGGCCAACGTCCTGACTTTC.

This clone was seen only once. The chain uses TRBV3-1 (or the pseudogene TRBV3-2) and TRBJ2-5; no definite D call. CDR3 size: 12 residues. In germline, CDR1 is LGHDT, CDR2 YNNKEL (reference sequence). V lost 1 base to trimming and J lost 3 bases, with 3 bases between them. This CDR3 is CASSQVKETQYF. CDR3 DNA sequence: TGTGCCAGCAGCCAAGTAAAAGAGACCCAGTACTTC.

The chain is built from TRBV4-1 and TRBJ1-2, with TRBD1 as a possible D gene (5 bases). Germline V gene lookup returns CDR1 MGHRA and CDR2 YSYEKL. CDR3 length: 14 residues. The V and J ends lost 2 bases and 7 bases respectively, with 14 bases between them. The CDR3 coding sequence is TGCGCCAGCAGCCAACAACCCTCAAGGGGTGGCTACACCTTC. Protein sequence: CASSQQPSRGGYTF.

The chain has TRBV5-1 and TRBJ2-7; 7 bases line up with TRBD1. Losses at the gene ends were 4 bases for V and 2 bases for J; bases not matched to a gene: 9. The germline gives CDR1 SGHRS, CDR2 YFSETQ. CDR3 length equals 15 residues. The CDR3 DNA is TGCGCCAGCAGCCCTGCCCCGGGACAGCCCTACGAGCAGTACTTC. This encodes CASSPAPGQPYEQYF.

A single count supports this clone. V gene TRBV11-2 combines with J gene TRBJ2-3; 8 bases agree with TRBD2. J gave up 10 bases and V 1 base, and 7 bases lay outside the gene matches. The CDR3 totals 14 residues. CDR1 SGHAT and CDR2 FQNNGV come from the germline V gene. The CDR3 reads CASSLVAGGIAQYF. In DNA, the CDR3 is TGTGCCAGCAGCTTAGTTGCGGGGGGCATAGCGCAGTATTTT.